Reported below is one T cell receptor (beta chain). Its target antigen remains unknown. Base qualities are not recorded, but no much larger clone differs from it by a single base. The sample originates from a study of cytotoxic CD8 clonotypes in ibrutinib-treated CLL (dated by TCRdb to the early 2020s). For the wider study: The cohort included more than 14 treatment-naive and ten to eleven relapsed/refractory patients; around 18 were IGHV unmutated. Every remission and progressive disease sample was obtained while ibrutinib was still being received by the patients. Samples at response were collected after a median of roughly 13 months of treatment, with a range of about 6 to 40 months. Responses were partial in around 24 patients and complete in 2; after median about 5.5 years follow-up, about 15 stayed in remission and 12 progressed. On average, each sample yielded roughly 260,000 productive templates and 94,082 productive rearrangements. Cryopreserved peripheral blood mononuclear cells were obtained before treatment, at response, and at either sustained remission or disease progression. Longitudinal samples were available for about 30% of the roughly 90 trial participants.

The sample's time point label, decoded: approximately 2 years on ibrutinib. For TCR beta library preparation, approximately 1.9 micrograms of genomic DNA was extracted from cryopreserved PBMCs. Longitudinal blood samples from CLL patients on ibrutinib monotherapy underwent high-throughput TCR beta sequencing. Patients were enrolled in a phase 2 open-label single-center ibrutinib monotherapy trial. On a MiSeq, deep resolution sequencing aimed for a depth between 1 in 1 million and 1 in 200,000 T cells, with each clonotype covered about 9.2x on average. The immunoSEQ hsTCRB Kit was used to generate the TCR beta libraries. The study's processing was this. Data were analyzed with ImmunoSEQ Data Assistant and ImmunoSEQ Analyzer, with V, D and J genes assigned per IMGT definitions. Clonality, which ranges from 0 to 1, was calculated as one minus the normalized Shannon entropy of productive rearrangement frequencies. Public clonotype analysis was restricted to overrepresented clonotypes comprising at least 0.05% of each patient's repertoire. Repertoires from 10 to 15 age-matched healthy donors in immuneACCESS were used as clonality controls. TCRdb provides this immuneACCESS table in a form limited to in-frame rearrangements. Some clones are lacking; in checked studies, under half of them reflect an unresolved V gene, and why the rest are absent is not known. The V and J calls and clone size are taken from that table; D and trimming were inferred from the DNA. In all, the sample holds under 300,000 clones, and 70% of those were seen once. The ten largest clones add up to 15% to 17% of the sample.

The V end loses 2 bases and the J end loses 4 bases, and a stretch of 14 bases separates them. The cysteine opens and the phenylalanine closes a CDR3 of 16 amino acids. The only DNA kept is the CDR3, 48 bases in frame from the first base. CDR1 and CDR2 are read off the germline V gene as SGHTA and FQGTGA. The investigation overall reported the following: At baseline, clonality was higher than in age-matched healthy donors and showed a strong correlation with circulating CD8+ T-cell counts. At ibrutinib response clonality went up, during sustained remission it held steady, and at progression it dropped back toward baseline. Sampling times were not matched between sustained-remission and progressing patients, and lymph node repertoires were not studied. Public clonotypes were found to be uncommon and were observed to contract or remain stable during treatment; the increase in clonality was shown to reflect expansion of private clonotypes at ibrutinib response.

The sequencing here drew on PBMCs, taken after 24 months of ibrutinib treatment. The chain uses TRBV7-3 and TRBJ2-2; confidence is insufficient to name the D gene. This clonotype originated in a human donor with chronic lymphocytic leukemia. CDR3 loop: CASSLDHGQVTGELFF. The nucleotides are TGTGCCAGCAGCTTAGACCACGGGCAGGTCACCGGGGAGCTGTTTTTT.